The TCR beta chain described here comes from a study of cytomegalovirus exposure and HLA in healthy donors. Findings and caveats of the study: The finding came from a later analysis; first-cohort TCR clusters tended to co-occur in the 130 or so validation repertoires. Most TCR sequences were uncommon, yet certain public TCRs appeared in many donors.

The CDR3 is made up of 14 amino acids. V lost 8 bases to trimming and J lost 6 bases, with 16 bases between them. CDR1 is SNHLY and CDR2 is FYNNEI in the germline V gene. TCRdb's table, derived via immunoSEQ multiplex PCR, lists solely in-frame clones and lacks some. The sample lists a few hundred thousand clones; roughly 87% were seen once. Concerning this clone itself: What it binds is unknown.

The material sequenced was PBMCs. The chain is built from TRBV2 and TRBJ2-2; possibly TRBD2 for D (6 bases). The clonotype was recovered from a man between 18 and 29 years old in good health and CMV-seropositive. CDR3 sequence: CASGRDLGSGELFF. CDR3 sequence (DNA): TGTGCCAGCGGTCGGGACTTGGGGTCCGGGGAGCTGTTTTTT.